This T cell receptor beta chain was recorded in a study of blood T cell repertoires in COVID-19. Overall study context: Sources were T cells, B-cell-depleted T cells, or PBMCs; the material itself was cDNA or gDNA.

This clone was detected once. Trimming took 4 bases from V and 8 from J; bases not matched to a gene: 19. The CDR3 length is 18 residues. In germline, CDR1 is MGHRA, CDR2 YSYEKL. TCRdb's copy holds only in-frame clones and misses some; the assay was immunoSEQ multiplex PCR. Altogether 200,000 to 250,000 clones are present, 80% to 85% being singletons, with the ten largest covering 7% to 10%. The clonotype was recovered from a woman older than 75 with COVID-19, enrolled during active disease. The J gene is TRBJ1-4, the V gene TRBV4-1; 7 bases line up with TRBD1. Source material: peripheral blood. The CDR3 is CASSPGTVRGLPGEKLFF. The CDR3 bases are TGCGCCAGCAGCCCCGGGACAGTTCGTGGTTTACCGGGAGAAAAACTGTTTTTT.